This TCR beta chain originates from a study of shared clonotypes between healthy human individuals. The germline CDR1 and CDR2 sequences are SEHNR and FQNEAQ (reference sequence). This CDR3 is 15 amino acids long. The junction had 7 bases not matched to a gene; V was cut back by 5 bases and J by 0 bases. Clones were sequenced by immunoSEQ multiplex PCR, and TCRdb holds only the in-frame ones, with some missing. The sample contains approximately 2.5 million clones, approximately 93% of which appear only once. Sequenced input: naive CD4+ T cells from PBMCs. As for subset: CD45RA+ positively selected. The receptor was derived from a young man in good health. Some clones in this sample may be carry-over from other donors' samples. The V and J genes are TRBV7-9 and TRBJ2-7; TRBD1 matches at 7 bases. CDR3 protein: CASSLTGPGSYEQYF. The CDR3 coding sequence is TGTGCCAGCAGCCTGACAGGGCCCGGCTCCTACGAGCAGTACTTC.